This T cell receptor (beta chain) was retrieved from a study of CD8+ T cells in alopecia areata (dated by TCRdb to 2016 to 2018). Background on the whole study: The treated patients, all with moderate-to-severe alopecia areata, were enrolled in an open-label pilot trial of oral tofacitinib given at 5 to 10 mg twice daily. immunoSEQ multiplex PCR using 35 Vbeta forward primers and 13 Jbeta reverse primers was used to amplify TCRbeta CDR3 regions. RNA came from the PAXgene miRNA kit for fixed scalp, the miRNeasy kit for PBMCs, and the RNeasy kit for mouse skin. Scalp clonality was compared among normal scalp (n=4), patchy alopecia areata scalp (n=8), and alopecia totalis/universalis scalp (n=8). Patients received tofacitinib for 6 to 18 months and were then followed off drug for 6 months to check for delayed response and recurrence. The study used high-throughput TCRbeta sequencing to examine T cell clonal expansion in alopecia areata, in both the C3H/HeJ mouse model and human patients. Biopsies were taken from tofacitinib-treated patients at baseline and at 4 and 24 weeks of treatment, and a later scalp biopsy was taken in several of the tofacitinib-treated patients. Disease severity in treated patients was measured with the SALT score, which quantifies the percentage of affected scalp surface area. On the human side, TCRbeta sequencing was run on scalp tissue and on sorted CD4+ and CD8+ peripheral blood T cells from healthy controls and from alopecia areata patients with either patchy or totalis/universalis disease. General study outcomes and caveats: Compared with mice, TCR sequences shared between patients were less clear, possibly partly because of HLA diversity across the patient population. The treated cohort was small, with a single nonresponder, so links between baseline CD8+ expansion and response need larger studies. Many expanded lesional clones were found to persist in scalp and blood during tofacitinib treatment, and relapse after treatment cessation may be partly explained by this persistence. Scalp clonality and the number of expanded CD8+ clones among the top 100 scalp clones were significantly decreased by tofacitinib. Unlike mouse skin, where gammadelta T cells dominate, normal human skin contains resident alphabeta T cells that get sequenced too, which complicates analysis of the scalp TCR repertoire. Higher clonality and more expanded CD8+ clones were observed in lesional scalp than in normal scalp, particularly in alopecia totalis/universalis, a finding suggestive of antigenic drive.

To note about this clone: This clone's antigen is unknown. Base-call qualities are not available, and no considerably larger clone is one nucleotide away.

This sample's time point label indicates: 24 weeks on oral tofacitinib. Sample treatment or condition, as interpreted from the label and publication: oral pan-JAK inhibitor, 5-10 mg twice daily. Lesional scalp punch biopsies and peripheral blood were obtained from alopecia areata patients. After PBMCs were isolated by density centrifugation and stained for CD3, CD4 and CD8, a FACSAria was used to sort CD4+ and CD8+ T cells. Libraries were constructed by the immunoSEQ multiplex PCR assay. RNA was extracted from all samples and reverse transcribed into cDNA, which served as template for TCR sequencing. SuperScript III was used for first-strand cDNA synthesis, primed with a 2:1 mix of oligo-dT and random hexamers. Amplification bias was assessed with a synthetic immune receptor repertoire, and residual bias was removed computationally. The authors' analysis ran thus. Raw reads were preprocessed to remove errors, and CDR3 was defined according to IMGT conventions as the region from the conserved cysteine to phenylalanine. To get clonality, Shannon entropy was normalized by log2 of the number of productive unique TCRs and the result was subtracted from 1. Scalp TCRbeta sequences were cross-referenced with sorted blood CD4 and CD8 repertoires so that the CD4 or CD8 identity of scalp clones could be inferred. Entries here come from immuneACCESS through TCRdb and include only in-frame sequences with V and J called. Some clones fail to appear in such tables; in the studies checked, an unresolved V gene covers under half of the shortfall, and the cause of the remainder is unknown. That table furnishes V, J and clone size, whereas the DNA furnished D and trimming. In this sample the table shows under 150,000 clones, roughly three fifths of which occur a single time. Approximately 3.6% of the sample is in the top ten clones.

This clonotype was sampled from a human donor with alopecia areata. This specimen was CD4+ T cells sorted from blood, taken at week 24, from a patient treated with tofacitinib.

The nucleotide sequence is TGTGCCAGCAGCCAGAGGGCCGAACTGTTTTTT. The resulting protein is CASSQRAELFF. The rearrangement combines TRBV4-2 with TRBJ1-4; the D gene lacks a confident call. CDR3 length: 11 amino acids, cysteine to phenylalanine. Here the CDR3 DNA is all that survives: 33 bases in frame from base 1. V is reduced by 3 bases and J by 12 bases, leaving a spacing of 8 bases between them. The germline V gene gives CDR1 as LGHNA and CDR2 as YNFKEQ.